This TCR beta chain was observed in a study of blood T cell repertoires in COVID-19. About the research overall: Sources were T cells, B-cell-depleted T cells, or PBMCs; the material itself was cDNA or gDNA.

A few counts support this clone. The CDR3 extends over 14 amino acids. After removal of 6 bases from V and 8 bases from J, the junction contained 9 bases not matched to a gene. Germline loops: CDR1 MNHEY, CDR2 SVGAGI. As handled by the study authors: Nucleated cell counts were estimated from reference gene primer amplification. TCRdb's copy holds only in-frame clones and misses some; the assay was immunoSEQ multiplex PCR. The V and J calls and clone size come from that table; D and trimming were worked out from the DNA. The sample lists approximately 150,000 clones; approximately 86% were seen once. Material: peripheral blood. The TCR sequence derives from a woman in her sixties with acute or convalescent COVID-19. The V and J genes are TRBV6-5 and TRBJ1-2; TRBD1 matches at 10 bases. CDR3 nucleotide sequence: TGTGCCAGCAGAGATTCCGGGACAGGGGCCGGCTACACCTTC. Protein product: CASRDSGTGAGYTF.